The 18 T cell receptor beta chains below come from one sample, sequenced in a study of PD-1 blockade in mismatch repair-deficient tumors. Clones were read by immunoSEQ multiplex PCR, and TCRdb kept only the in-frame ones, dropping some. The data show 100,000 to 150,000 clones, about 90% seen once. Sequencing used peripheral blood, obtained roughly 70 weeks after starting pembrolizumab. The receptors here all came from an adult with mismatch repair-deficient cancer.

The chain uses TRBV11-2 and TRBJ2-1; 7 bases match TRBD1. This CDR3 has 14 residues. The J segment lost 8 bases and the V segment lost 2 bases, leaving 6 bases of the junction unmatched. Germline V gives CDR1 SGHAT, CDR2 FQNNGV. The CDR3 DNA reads TGTGCCAGCAGCTTAAGGGGGCGCACCGATGAGCAGTTCTTC. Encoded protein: CASSLRGRTDEQFF.

The CDR3 DNA reads TGTGCCAGTGCACTTGCGTTAACGCAGTATTTT. It yields the protein CASALALTQYF. V and J are TRBV6-6 and TRBJ2-3; D remains ambiguous. Trimming pared 9 bases from V and 9 bases from J, leaving 13 bases between. Germline V gene sequence: CDR1 MNHNY, CDR2 SVGAGI (reference sequence). The CDR3 runs 11 residues.

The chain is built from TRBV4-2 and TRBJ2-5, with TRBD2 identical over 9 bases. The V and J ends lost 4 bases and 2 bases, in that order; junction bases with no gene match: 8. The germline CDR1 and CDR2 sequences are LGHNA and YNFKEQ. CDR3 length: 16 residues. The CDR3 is CASSPGVAGAQETQYF. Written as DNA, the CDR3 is TGTGCCAGCAGCCCCGGGGTAGCGGGAGCACAAGAGACCCAGTACTTC.

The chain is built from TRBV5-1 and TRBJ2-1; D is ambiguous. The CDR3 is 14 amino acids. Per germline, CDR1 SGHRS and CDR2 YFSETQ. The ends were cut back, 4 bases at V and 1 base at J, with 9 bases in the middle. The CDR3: CASSNSRSYNEQFF. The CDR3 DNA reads TGCGCCAGCAGCAACTCTAGATCCTACAATGAGCAGTTCTTC.

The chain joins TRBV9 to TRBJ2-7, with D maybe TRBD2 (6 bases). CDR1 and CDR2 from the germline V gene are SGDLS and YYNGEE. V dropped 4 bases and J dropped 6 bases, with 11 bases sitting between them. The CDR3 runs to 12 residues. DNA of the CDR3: TGTGCCAGCAGCCGACGGGGGTCCGAGCAGTACTTC. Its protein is CASSRRGSEQYF.

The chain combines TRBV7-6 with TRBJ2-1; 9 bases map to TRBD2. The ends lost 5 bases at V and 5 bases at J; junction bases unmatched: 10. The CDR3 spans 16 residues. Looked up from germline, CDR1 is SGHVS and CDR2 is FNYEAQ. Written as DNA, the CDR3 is TGTGCCAGCAGCGGGGTTCTAGCGGGACCAAACAATGAGCAGTTCTTC. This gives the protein CASSGVLAGPNNEQFF. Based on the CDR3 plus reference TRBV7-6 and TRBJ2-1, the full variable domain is GAGVSQSPRYKVTKRGQDVALRCDPISGHVSLYWYRQALGQGPEFLTYFNYEAQQDKSGLPNDRFSAERPEGSISTLTIQRTEQRDSAMYRCASSGVLAGPNNEQFFGPGTRLTVL.

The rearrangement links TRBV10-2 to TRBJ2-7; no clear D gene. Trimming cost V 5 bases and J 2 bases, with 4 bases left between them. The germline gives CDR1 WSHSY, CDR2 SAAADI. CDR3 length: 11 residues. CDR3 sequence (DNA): TGCGCCAGCAGTCAAGCCTACGAGCAGTACTTC. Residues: CASSQAYEQYF.

The CDR3, as DNA: TGTGCCAGCAGCCTAGTAGCGGGACAGGGAGGTGCTAATGGCTACACCTTC. Its translation: CASSLVAGQGGANGYTF. V and J are TRBV7-2 and TRBJ1-2; 9 bases fit TRBD1. CDR3 length equals 17 residues. Germline CDR1 and CDR2: SGHTA and FQGNSA. J lost 6 bases, V lost 5 bases, and 16 bases had no gene match.

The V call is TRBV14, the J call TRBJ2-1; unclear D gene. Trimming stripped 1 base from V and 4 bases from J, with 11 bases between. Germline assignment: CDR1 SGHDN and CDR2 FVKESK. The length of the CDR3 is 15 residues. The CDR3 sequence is CASSQVKVLYNEQFF. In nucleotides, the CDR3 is TGTGCCAGCAGCCAAGTTAAGGTACTTTACAATGAGCAGTTCTTC.

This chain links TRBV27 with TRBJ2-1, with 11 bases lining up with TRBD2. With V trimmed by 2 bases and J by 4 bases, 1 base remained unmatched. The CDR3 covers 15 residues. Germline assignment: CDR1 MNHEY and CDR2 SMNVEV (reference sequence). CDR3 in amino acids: CASSLRLAGYNEQFF. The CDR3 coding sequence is TGTGCCAGCAGTTTAAGACTAGCGGGGTACAATGAGCAGTTCTTC.

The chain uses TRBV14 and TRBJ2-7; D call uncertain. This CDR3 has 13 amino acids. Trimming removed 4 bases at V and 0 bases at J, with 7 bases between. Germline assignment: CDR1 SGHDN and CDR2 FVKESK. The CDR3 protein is CASSLLISYEQYF. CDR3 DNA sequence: TGTGCCAGCAGCCTGCTAATCTCCTACGAGCAGTACTTC. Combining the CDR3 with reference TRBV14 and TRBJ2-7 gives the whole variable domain EAGVTQFPSHSVIEKGQTVTLRCDPISGHDNLYWYRRVMGKEIKFLLHFVKESKQDESGMPNNRFLAERTGGTYSTLKVQPAELEDSGVYFCASSLLISYEQYFGPGTRLTVT.

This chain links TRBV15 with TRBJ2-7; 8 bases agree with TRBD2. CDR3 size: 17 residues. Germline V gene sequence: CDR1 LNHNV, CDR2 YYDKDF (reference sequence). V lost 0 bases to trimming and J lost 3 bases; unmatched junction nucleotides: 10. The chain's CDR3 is CATSRDHHSGVNYEQYF. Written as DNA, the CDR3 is TGTGCCACCAGCAGAGATCACCATAGCGGGGTCAACTACGAGCAGTACTTC.

The CDR3 sequence: CASSRDRFNTEAFF. CDR3 DNA: TGTGCCAGCAGCAGGGACAGATTTAACACTGAAGCTTTCTTT. The J gene is TRBJ1-1, the V gene TRBV7-9; 7 bases map to TRBD1. The germline gives CDR1 SEHNR, CDR2 FQNEAQ (reference sequence). This CDR3 region has 14 residues. With V trimmed by 5 bases and J by 2 bases, 5 bases remained unmatched.

CDR3: CASSLSGPGGYNEQFF. The CDR3 nucleotides are TGTGCCAGCAGTTTATCGGGGCCGGGGGGCTACAATGAGCAGTTCTTC. The chain recombines TRBV27 with TRBJ2-1, with 7 bases identical to TRBD2. This CDR3 is 16 amino acids long. The V and J ends lost 0 bases and 3 bases, in that order; junction bases with no gene match: 5. In germline, CDR1 is MNHEY, CDR2 SMNVEV (reference sequence).

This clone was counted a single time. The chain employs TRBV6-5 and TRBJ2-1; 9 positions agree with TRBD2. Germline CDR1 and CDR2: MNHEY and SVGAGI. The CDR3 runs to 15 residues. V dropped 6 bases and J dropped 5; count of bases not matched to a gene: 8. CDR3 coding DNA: TGTGCCAGCAGAGCTAGCGGGACTGGGGACAATGAGCAGTTCTTC. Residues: CASRASGTGDNEQFF.

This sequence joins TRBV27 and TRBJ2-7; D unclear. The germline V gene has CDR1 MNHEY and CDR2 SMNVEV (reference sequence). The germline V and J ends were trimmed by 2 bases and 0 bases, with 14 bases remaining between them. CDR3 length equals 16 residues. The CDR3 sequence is CASSLKVAFASYEQYF. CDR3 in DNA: TGTGCCAGCAGTTTAAAGGTGGCGTTCGCCTCCTACGAGCAGTACTTC.

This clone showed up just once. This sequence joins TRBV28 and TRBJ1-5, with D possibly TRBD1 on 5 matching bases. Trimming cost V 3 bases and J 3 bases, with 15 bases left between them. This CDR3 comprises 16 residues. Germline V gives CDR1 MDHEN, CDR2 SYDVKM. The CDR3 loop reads CASSLRQSYVNQPQHF. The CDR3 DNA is TGTGCCAGCAGTTTGCGACAGAGTTACGTCAATCAGCCCCAGCATTTT.

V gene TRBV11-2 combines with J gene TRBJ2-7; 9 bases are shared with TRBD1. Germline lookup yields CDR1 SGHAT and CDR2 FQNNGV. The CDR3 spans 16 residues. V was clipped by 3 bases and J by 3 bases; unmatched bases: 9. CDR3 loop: CASSLNPGQGGYEQYF. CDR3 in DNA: TGTGCCAGCAGCTTGAACCCGGGACAGGGTGGCTACGAGCAGTACTTC. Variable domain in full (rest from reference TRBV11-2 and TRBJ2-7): EAGVAQSPRYKIIEKRQSVAFWCNPISGHATLYWYQQILGQGPKLLIQFQNNGVVDDSQLPKDRFSAERLKGVDSTLKIQPAKLEDSAVYLCASSLNPGQGGYEQYFGPGTRLTVT.